This TCR beta chain is from a study of response to subunit inactivated influenza vaccine. V was clipped by 7 bases and J by 0 bases, with 13 bases between them. Germline V gene lookup returns CDR1 SQVTM and CDR2 ANQGSEA. CDR3 length: 14 residues. A single record per CDR3 protein comes from TCRdb applying MiXCR to the RT-PCR reads. This table has just under 550,000 distinct CDR3 sequences, under 25% appearing once. These same data were also listed under a study on T cells expressing NK-cell markers. That work adds: The authors generated TCR beta cDNA through 5'RACE template switching with UMIs.

The genes are TRBV29-1 and TRBJ2-1, with D possibly matching TRBD1 (6 bases). The sequencing here drew on CD4+ T cells sorted from PBMCs, taken roughly 12 days after vaccination. The sequence was obtained from a man over 45 who received an inactivated influenza vaccine. The DNA of the CDR3 is TGCAGCGCAGGACAGAGACTCTCCTACAATGAGCAGTTCTTC. Its translation: CSAGQRLSYNEQFF.